The 27 T cell receptor beta chains given below trace back to one sample, sequenced in a study of T cells in Graves' hyperthyroidism and ophthalmopathy. Amplification of TCR beta CDR3 regions used RNA as the template. A first-round RT-PCR of the TCR CDR3 used the HTBI primer set. TCRdb re-called the multiplex PCR reads with MiXCR, one entry per CDR3 protein. The table lists about 580,000 distinct CDR3 sequences, about 45% of them singletons. The sample was peripheral blood or thyroid tissue (not recorded which). These receptors originate from a woman aged 18-29 years with Graves' hyperthyroidism.

The table lists this clonotype with many counts. The CDR3 loop is CASSPLLETQYF. Written as DNA, the CDR3 is TGTGCCAGCAGCCCCCTTCTTGAGACCCAGTACTTC. V is TRBV5-6 and J is TRBJ2-5, with D hard to call. The V gene's germline CDR1 is SGHDT and CDR2 YYEEEE. V was clipped by 4 bases and J by 5 bases, with 9 bases between them. CDR3 length: 12 residues.

CDR3 sequence (DNA): TGTGCCACCAGCGAGCGTACGGGACACTATGGCTACACCTTC. This codes for CATSERTGHYGYTF. The chain is built from TRBV15 and TRBJ1-2; D might be TRBD1 (5 bases). V gave up 5 bases and J gave up 3 bases, with 13 bases separating them. Per germline, CDR1 LNHNV and CDR2 YYDKDF (reference sequence). The CDR3 extends over 14 amino acids.

CDR3 in DNA: TGTGCCAGCAGGATGGGGGGTGATGGCTACACCTTC. Its translation: CASRMGGDGYTF. The chain links TRBV27 to TRBJ1-2, with D perhaps TRBD1 (5 bases). Between the trimmed V and J ends, which lost 6 bases and 6 bases, there was a span of 11 bases. Germline loops: CDR1 MNHEY, CDR2 SMNVEV (reference sequence). The CDR3 runs 12 residues.

This chain connects TRBV19 to TRBJ1-4, with 7 bases fitting TRBD1. The germline V gene encodes CDR1 LNHDA and CDR2 SQIVND (reference sequence). This CDR3 is built from 16 residues. The junction had 6 bases not matched to a gene; V was cut back by 5 bases and J by 0 bases. CDR3 protein: CASSAGTEATNEKLFF. For the CDR3, the DNA is TGTGCCAGTAGTGCCGGGACAGAAGCAACTAATGAAAAACTGTTTTTT.

This clonotype was counted many times. This rearrangement joins TRBV4-1 to TRBJ1-2; 7 bases agree with TRBD1. With V trimmed by 0 bases and J by 7 bases, 8 bases remained unmatched. In germline, CDR1 is MGHRA, CDR2 YSYEKL. The CDR3 is 15 residues long. The CDR3 region is CASSQDLGGQGGYTF. Written as DNA, the CDR3 is TGCGCCAGCAGCCAAGATTTAGGGGGCCAGGGTGGCTACACCTTC.

The chain uses TRBV5-1 and TRBJ2-6; the match to TRBD2 covers 11 bases. This CDR3 spans 11 amino acids. V was pared by 4 bases and J by 17 bases, with 2 bases of the junction left unmatched. CDR1 SGHRS and CDR2 YFSETQ come from the germline V gene. The CDR3 here is CASSLAGGMTF. DNA of the CDR3: TGCGCCAGCAGCCTAGCGGGAGGCATGACTTTC.

This clonotype was recorded many times. The chain joins TRBV5-1 to TRBJ1-5; no definite D call. This CDR3 has 11 amino acids. Germline CDR1 and CDR2: SGHRS and YFSETQ. V lost 6 bases and J 6 bases, leaving 7 bases between the germline ends. The CDR3: CASTGGQPQHF. The CDR3, as DNA: TGCGCCAGCACGGGAGGTCAGCCCCAGCATTTT.

This clonotype has a count of ten or more. This chain joins TRBV12-5 and TRBJ1-5; D is undetermined. CDR3 length: 11 amino acids. The V and J ends lost 3 bases and 4 bases respectively, with 1 base between them. Germline-derived CDR1 and CDR2 are LGHNT and FRNRAP. This CDR3 reads CASGFNQPQHF. For the CDR3, the DNA is TGTGCTAGTGGTTTTAATCAGCCCCAGCATTTT.

In its sample, this clonotype was seen many times. This chain uses TRBV20-1 with TRBJ2-5, with 12 bases lining up with TRBD2. After removal of 5 bases from V and 4 bases from J, the junction contained 2 bases not matched to a gene. The CDR3 spans 13 residues. Germline CDR1 DFQATT, CDR2 SNEGSKA (reference sequence). The CDR3 is CSALAGGRETQYF. The CDR3 coding sequence is TGCAGTGCTCTAGCGGGAGGGCGAGAGACCCAGTACTTC.

CDR3 DNA: TGCGCCAGCAGCCCCGAGGGACAGGGGTTCGATGGCTACACCTTC. Translation gives CASSPEGQGFDGYTF. The V gene is TRBV5-1, the J gene TRBJ1-2; 10 bases map to TRBD1. The CDR3 totals 15 residues. Germline loops: CDR1 SGHRS, CDR2 YFSETQ. Unmatched junction bases numbered 9, after V lost 4 bases and J lost 6 bases.

The chain carries TRBV29-1 and TRBJ1-5, with D tentatively TRBD1 (6 bases). Between the trimmed V and J ends, which lost 8 bases and 7 bases, there was a span of 18 bases. Germline V gene sequence: CDR1 SQVTM, CDR2 ANQGSEA. The CDR3 runs to 13 residues. CDR3 in DNA: TGCAGCTCACCACGGAGGGGGGGCCAGCCCCAGCATTTT. It translates to CSSPRRGGQPQHF.

This clonotype appeared many times. The rearrangement uses TRBV4-1 and TRBJ2-7; the match to TRBD2 covers 13 bases. V was clipped by 1 base and J by 0 bases; unmatched bases: 6. Germline V gene sequence: CDR1 MGHRA, CDR2 YSYEKL. This CDR3 contains 18 residues. The CDR3 reads CASSQAGTSGASSYEQYF. The CDR3 DNA reads TGCGCCAGCAGCCAAGCTGGGACTAGCGGGGCTAGCTCCTACGAGCAGTACTTC.

This clonotype was found many times. The chain uses TRBV4-2 and TRBJ1-4, with D possibly being TRBD1 (5 bases). The CDR3 extends over 14 amino acids. V lost 3 bases and J lost 8, with 13 bases in between. CDR1 and CDR2 (germline): LGHNA, YNFKEQ. CDR3 amino acids: CASSQGGGGEKLFF. The CDR3 DNA follows: TGTGCCAGCAGCCAGGGCGGGGGAGGAGAAAAACTGTTTTTT.

Many counts were recorded for this clonotype. J is TRBJ2-7 and V is TRBV11-2; 13 bases line up with TRBD2. The CDR3 loop spans 17 amino acids. V was clipped by 0 bases and J by 3 bases; unmatched bases: 5. Per the germline V gene, CDR1 is SGHAT and CDR2 is FQNNGV. The CDR3, as DNA: TGTGCCAGCAGCTTAGATCGGACTAGCGGGAGCTTCTACGAGCAGTACTTC. It is translated as CASSLDRTSGSFYEQYF.

This clonotype showed up just once. V gene TRBV7-6 combines with J gene TRBJ2-7, with D maybe TRBD1 (5 bases). This CDR3 has 16 residues. V was shortened by 7 bases and J by 5 bases, with 24 bases between the two germline ends. The germline V gene has CDR1 SGHVS and CDR2 FNYEAQ. Written as DNA, the CDR3 is TGTGCCAGCAATTTGTGGCCGAACAGGACCCTTCACGAGCAGTACTTC. Amino acid sequence: CASNLWPNRTLHEQYF.

This clonotype has a handful of counts. The chain joins TRBV13 to TRBJ2-2; D could derive from TRBD1 or TRBD2 (5 bases each). Germline V lookup: CDR1 PRHDT, CDR2 FYEKMQ (reference sequence). This CDR3 is built from 16 residues. V was pared by 7 bases and J by 6 bases, with 21 bases between. In DNA, the CDR3 is TGTGCCAGCACCTACGGGGCTTGGGGTCGGGCCGGGGAGCTGTTTTTT. Residues: CASTYGAWGRAGELFF.

The chain carries TRBV20-1 and TRBJ2-2, with TRBD2 identical over 7 bases. The V gene's germline CDR1 is DFQATT and CDR2 SNEGSKA (reference sequence). CDR3 length equals 14 residues. Trimming took 4 bases from V and 3 from J; bases not matched to a gene: 5. The chain's CDR3 is CSATKAGDTGELFF. The CDR3 DNA reads as TGCAGTGCTACCAAGGCGGGAGACACCGGGGAGCTGTTTTTT.

A word on this clonotype: Lacking the conserved final phenylalanine or tryptophan, this CDR3 likely reflects a read error. The V call is TRBV19, the J call TRBJ1-1; D is possibly TRBD1 (6 bases). V lost 5 bases, J lost 4 bases, and 17 bases lay in between. Germline assignment: CDR1 LNHDA and CDR2 SQIVND (reference sequence). The CDR3 is made up of 15 amino acids. The chain's CDR3 is CASSPLEGEITEAFL. In DNA form, the CDR3 reads TGTGCCAGTAGTCCTCTGGAGGGGGAAATCACTGAAGCTTTCCTT.

This chain joins TRBV20-1 and TRBJ2-7; perhaps TRBD1 as D (6 bases). V shed 5 bases and J shed 2 bases, with 13 bases lying between them. The CDR3 extends over 13 amino acids. Germline CDR1 and CDR2: DFQATT and SNEGSKA (reference sequence). The CDR3 loop reads CSAEGDGPYEQYF. In DNA, the CDR3 is TGCAGTGCTGAGGGGGACGGACCCTACGAGCAGTACTTC.

This chain links TRBV29-1 with TRBJ2-5; 9 nucleotides agree with TRBD1. From germline, CDR1 is SQVTM and CDR2 ANQGSEA. This CDR3 has 12 amino acids. Germline trimming cut 8 bases from V and 3 bases from J; bases unmatched to any gene: 4. The CDR3, as DNA: TGCAGCTTGGGACAGGGAGAAGAGACCCAGTACTTC. This gives the protein CSLGQGEETQYF.

The V gene is TRBV7-2, the J gene TRBJ1-4; tentative D call: TRBD1 (5 bases). With 4 bases removed from V and 8 bases from J, the gap between germline ends came to 20 bases. This CDR3 is 16 amino acids long. The germline CDR1 and CDR2 sequences are SGHTA and FQGNSA. CDR3 sequence: CASSYSGRDYVEKLFF. As DNA, the CDR3 is TGTGCCAGCAGCTATAGCGGGAGGGACTACGTGGAAAAACTGTTTTTT. Based on the CDR3 plus reference TRBV7-2 and TRBJ1-4, the full variable domain is GAGVSQSPSNKVTEKGKDVELRCDPISGHTALYWYRQSLGQGLEFLIYFQGNSAPDKSGLPSDRFSAERTGGSVSTLTIQRTQQEDSAVYLCASSYSGRDYVEKLFFGSGTQLSVL.

Concerning this clonotype itself: One base away lies a much larger clone, so this may be a sequencing read error. The V and J genes are TRBV10-3 and TRBJ2-2, with D possibly being TRBD2 (6 bases). Germline CDR1 is ENHRY and CDR2 is SYGVKD. The CDR3 runs to 12 residues. For the CDR3, the DNA is TGTGCCATCAGTGGTGAGGGCGGGGAGCTGGTTTTT. Amino acids: CAISGEGGELVF.

J is TRBJ1-1 and V is TRBV5-5; D is uncertain. V lost 0 bases, J lost 6 bases, and 6 bases lay in between. The CDR3 is 12 amino acids. Germline V CDR1 and CDR2: SGHKS, YYEKEE (reference sequence). CDR3: CASSLGNAEAFF. CDR3 coding DNA: TGTGCCAGCAGCTTGGGAAACGCTGAAGCTTTCTTT.

Concerning this clonotype itself: This may stem from a read error, because a much larger clone lies one nucleotide away. CDR3 in amino acids: CASSYTTGGYEQYF. The CDR3, as DNA: TGTGCCAGCAGTTACACGACAGGGGGCTACGAGCAGTACTTC. J is TRBJ2-7 and V is TRBV6-1, with 9 positions matching TRBD1. CDR3 length: 14 residues. V shed 5 bases and J 3 bases; nucleotides not matched to a gene: 5. Looked up from germline, CDR1 is MNHNS and CDR2 is SASEGT.

This chain links TRBV2 with TRBJ2-5; D is unclear. CDR1 is SNHLY and CDR2 is FYNNEI in the germline V gene. This CDR3 contains 11 residues. Trimming took 1 base from V and 5 from J, leaving 2 bases between them. The CDR3 spells CASSEVETQYF. As DNA, the CDR3 is TGTGCCAGCAGTGAAGTCGAGACCCAGTACTTC.

This clonotype was seen ten or more times. The rearrangement joins TRBV6-2 or TRBV6-3 to TRBJ2-7; tentative D call: TRBD1 (5 bases). Trimming pared 2 bases from V and 3 bases from J, leaving 8 bases between. Germline V gives CDR1 MNHEY, CDR2 SVGEGT. CDR3 length: 13 residues. The CDR3: CASSYTQGYEQYF. The CDR3 nucleotides read TGTGCCAGCAGTTACACCCAGGGCTACGAGCAGTACTTC.

The chain combines TRBV5-6 with TRBJ1-1; a weak D match, TRBD1 (6 bases). Trimming cost V 8 bases and J 1 base, with 15 bases left between them. Germline V gives CDR1 SGHDT, CDR2 YYEEEE. CDR3 length: 14 residues. The CDR3 reads CASRGPQGNTEAFF. In DNA, the CDR3 is TGTGCCAGTAGGGGTCCACAGGGGAACACTGAAGCTTTCTTT. Together with reference TRBV5-6 and TRBJ1-1, the CDR3 gives the full variable domain: DAGVTQSPTHLIKTRGQQVTLRCSPKSGHDTVSWYQQALGQGPQFIFQYYEEEERQRGNFPDRFSGHQFPNYSSELNVNALLLGDSALYLCASRGPQGNTEAFFGQGTRLTVV.